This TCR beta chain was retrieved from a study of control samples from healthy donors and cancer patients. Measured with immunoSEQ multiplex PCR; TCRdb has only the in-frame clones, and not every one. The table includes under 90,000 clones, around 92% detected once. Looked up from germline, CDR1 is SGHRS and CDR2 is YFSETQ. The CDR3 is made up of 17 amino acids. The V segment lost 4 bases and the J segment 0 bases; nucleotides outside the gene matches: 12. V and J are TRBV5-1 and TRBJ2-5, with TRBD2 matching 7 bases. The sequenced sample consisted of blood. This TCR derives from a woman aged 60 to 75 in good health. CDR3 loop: CASSPNPAGVHQETQYF. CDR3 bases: TGCGCCAGCAGCCCGAACCCCGCGGGAGTCCACCAAGAGACCCAGTACTTC.